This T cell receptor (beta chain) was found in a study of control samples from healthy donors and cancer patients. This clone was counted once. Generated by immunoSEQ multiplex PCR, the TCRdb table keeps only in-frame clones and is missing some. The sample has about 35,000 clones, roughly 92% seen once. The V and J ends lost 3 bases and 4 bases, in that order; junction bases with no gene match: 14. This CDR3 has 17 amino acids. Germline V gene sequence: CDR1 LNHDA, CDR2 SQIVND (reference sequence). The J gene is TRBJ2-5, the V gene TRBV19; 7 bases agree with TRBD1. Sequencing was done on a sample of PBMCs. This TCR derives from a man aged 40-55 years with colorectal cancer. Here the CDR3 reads CASSIFPPTGISETQYF. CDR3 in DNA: TGTGCCAGTAGTATCTTCCCCCCGACAGGGATCTCAGAGACCCAGTACTTC.